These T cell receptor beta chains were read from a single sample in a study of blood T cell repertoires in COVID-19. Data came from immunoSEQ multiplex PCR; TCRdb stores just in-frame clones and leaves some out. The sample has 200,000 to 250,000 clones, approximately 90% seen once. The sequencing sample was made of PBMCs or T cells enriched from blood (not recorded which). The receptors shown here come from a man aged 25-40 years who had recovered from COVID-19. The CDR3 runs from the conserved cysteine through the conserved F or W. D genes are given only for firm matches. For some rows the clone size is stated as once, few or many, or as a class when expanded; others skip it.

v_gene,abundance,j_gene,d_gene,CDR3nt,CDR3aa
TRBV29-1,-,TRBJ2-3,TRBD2,TGCAGCGTTTCAGTAGCGGGGGGGCCGAATACGCAGTATTTT,CSVSVAGGPNTQYF
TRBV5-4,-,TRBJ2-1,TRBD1,TGTGCCAGCAGCTTGGCGGGACAGGGTTTAAGCAATGAGCAGTTCTTC,CASSLAGQGLSNEQFF
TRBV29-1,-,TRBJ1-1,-,TGCAGCGTGGGCTTATTGGGAGCGGGCACTGAAGCTTTCTTT,CSVGLLGAGTEAFF
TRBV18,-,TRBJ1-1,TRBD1,TGTGCCAGCTCACCACAGGGGGCGGGGAACACTGAAGCTTTCTTT,CASSPQGAGNTEAFF
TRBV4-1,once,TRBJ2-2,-,TGCGCCAGCAGCCAAGTGACCCCGGGACACCTGAACACCGGGGAGCTGTTTTTT,CASSQVTPGHLNTGELFF
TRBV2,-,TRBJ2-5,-,TGTGCCAGCAGCTCCCTCGGGGGGACCCAGTACTTC,CASSSLGGTQYF
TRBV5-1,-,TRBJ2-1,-,TGCGCCAGCAGCCTGGGAGTAGCGGATTACAATGAGCAGTTCTTC,CASSLGVADYNEQFF
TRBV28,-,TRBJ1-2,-,TGTGCCAGCAGCACAGTACATGGCTACACCTTC,CASSTVHGYTF
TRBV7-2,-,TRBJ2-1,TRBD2,TGTGCCAGCAGCTCCCCGACCGGACTAGCGGGAGGGCTGCATGAGCAGTTCTTC,CASSSPTGLAGGLHEQFF
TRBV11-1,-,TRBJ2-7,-,TGTGCCAGCAGCCCCAATCCCAAGAACGGTAACGAGCAGTACTTC,CASSPNPKNGNEQYF
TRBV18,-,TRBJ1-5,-,TGTGCCAGCTCCAATTCCGGAGATCAGCCCCAGCATTTT,CASSNSGDQPQHF
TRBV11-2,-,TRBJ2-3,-,TGTGCCAGCAGCTCTATCCCAGATACGCAGTATTTT,CASSSIPDTQYF
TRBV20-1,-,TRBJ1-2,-,TGCAGTGCTAGTGCAACACAAAATCATGCAGGCTCCTACACCTTC,CSASATQNHAGSYTF
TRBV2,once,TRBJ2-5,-,TGTGCCAGCAGCATCCCCGGGGAGACCCAGTACTTC,CASSIPGETQYF
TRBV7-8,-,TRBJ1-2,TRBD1,TGTGCCAGCAGCTTAGCCGGACAGGGGGTGGGCTACACCTTC,CASSLAGQGVGYTF
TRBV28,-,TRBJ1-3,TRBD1,TGTGCCAGCAGCCGTACAGGGGGCGGAAACACCATATATTTT,CASSRTGGGNTIYF
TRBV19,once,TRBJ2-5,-,TGTGCCAGTAGTGGCTTTCTACAGAGAGAGACCCAGTACTTC,CASSGFLQRETQYF
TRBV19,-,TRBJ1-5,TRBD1,TGTGCCAGTAGCCCTAACCTGGGCAGGGGGAAAGGTCAGCCCCAGCATTTT,CASSPNLGRGKGQPQHF
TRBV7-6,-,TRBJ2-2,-,TGTGCCAGCAACGATCCGTTTGGGCTGCAGCCCGGGGAGCTGTTTTTT,CASNDPFGLQPGELFF
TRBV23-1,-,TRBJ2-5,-,TGCGCCACGCCGCAGGGCCAAGAGACCCAGTACTTC,CATPQGQETQYF
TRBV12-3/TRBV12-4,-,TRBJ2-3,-,TGTGCCAGCAGTTTGGGCCATCAGTATTTT,CASSLGHQYF
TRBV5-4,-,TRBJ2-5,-,TGTGCCAGCTTGGCGGATAACGAAGAGACCCAGTACTTC,CASLADNEETQYF
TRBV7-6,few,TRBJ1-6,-,TGTGCCAGCAGCTTAGTGGACAGCTATAATTCACCCCTCCACTTT,CASSLVDSYNSPLHF
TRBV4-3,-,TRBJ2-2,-,TGCGCCAGCAGCCAAGGTACAGACACGAGCGGCGGGGAGCTGTTTTTT,CASSQGTDTSGGELFF
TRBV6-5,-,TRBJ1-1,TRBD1,TGTGCCAGCAGTCTCATCAGGGGGAGTACTGAAGCTTTCTTT,CASSLIRGSTEAFF
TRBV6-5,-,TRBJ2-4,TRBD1,TGTGCCAGCAGGACAGGGAACGGGGCCAAAAACATTCAGTACTTC,CASRTGNGAKNIQYF
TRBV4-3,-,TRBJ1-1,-,TGCGCCAGCAGCCAAGAACTGTGGGGGAGGACTGAAGCTTTCTTT,CASSQELWGRTEAFF
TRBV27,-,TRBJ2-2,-,TGTGCCAGCAGTTTCCCGACTAGAACCACCGCGAACACCGGGGAGCTGTTTTTT,CASSFPTRTTANTGELFF
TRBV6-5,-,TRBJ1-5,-,TGTGCCAGCAGTTACTCACAGCTCCAGCCCCAGCATTTT,CASSYSQLQPQHF
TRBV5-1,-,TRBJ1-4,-,TGCGCCAGCAGACCCACCGGGAAGGTAAATGAAAAACTGTTTTTT,CASRPTGKVNEKLFF
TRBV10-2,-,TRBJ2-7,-,TGCGCCAGCCAAAGGGGGGGCTCGGCCTACGAGCAGTACTTC,CASQRGGSAYEQYF
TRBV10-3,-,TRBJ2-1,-,TGTGCCATCAGTGAGTGGCAGGGTAATATCAATGAGCAGTTCTTC,CAISEWQGNINEQFF